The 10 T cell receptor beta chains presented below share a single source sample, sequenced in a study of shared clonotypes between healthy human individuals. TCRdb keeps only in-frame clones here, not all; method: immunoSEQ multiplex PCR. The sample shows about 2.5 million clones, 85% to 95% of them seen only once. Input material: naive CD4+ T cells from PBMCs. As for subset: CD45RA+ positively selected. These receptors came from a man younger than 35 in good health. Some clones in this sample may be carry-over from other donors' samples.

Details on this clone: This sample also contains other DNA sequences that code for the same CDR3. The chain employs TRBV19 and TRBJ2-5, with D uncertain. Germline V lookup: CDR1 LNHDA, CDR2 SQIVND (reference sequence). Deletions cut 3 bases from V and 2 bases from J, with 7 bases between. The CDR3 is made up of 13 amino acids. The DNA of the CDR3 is TGTGCCAGTAGTATCGGGCAACAAGAGACCCAGTACTTC. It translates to CASSIGQQETQYF.

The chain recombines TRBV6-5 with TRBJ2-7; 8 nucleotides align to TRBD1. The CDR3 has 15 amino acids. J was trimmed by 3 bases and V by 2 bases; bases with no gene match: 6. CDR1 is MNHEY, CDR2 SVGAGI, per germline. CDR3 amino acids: CASSYGGTGVYEQYF. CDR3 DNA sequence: TGTGCCAGCAGTTACGGGGGGACAGGAGTCTACGAGCAGTACTTC.

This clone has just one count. The CDR3 DNA follows: TGTGCCAGCTCACCACGGGTTTTTTCGGGGTCACAGGTCCACGAGCAGTACTTC. The encoded protein is CASSPRVFSGSQVHEQYF. The genes are TRBV18 and TRBJ2-7; D may correspond to TRBD1 or TRBD2 (5 bases each). This CDR3 region has 18 residues. V gave up 1 base and J gave up 5 bases, with 24 bases separating them. The germline gives CDR1 KGHSH, CDR2 LQKENI.

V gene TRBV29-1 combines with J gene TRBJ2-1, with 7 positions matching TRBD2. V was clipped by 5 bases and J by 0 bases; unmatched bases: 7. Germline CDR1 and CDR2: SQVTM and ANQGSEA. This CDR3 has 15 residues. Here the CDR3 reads CSVSSGGSSYNEQFF. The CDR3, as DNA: TGCAGCGTTTCCTCGGGGGGTAGCTCCTACAATGAGCAGTTCTTC.

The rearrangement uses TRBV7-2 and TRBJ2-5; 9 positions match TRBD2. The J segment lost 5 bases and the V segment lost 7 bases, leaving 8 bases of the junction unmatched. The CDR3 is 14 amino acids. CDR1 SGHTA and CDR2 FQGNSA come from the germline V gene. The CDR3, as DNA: TGTGCCAGCATCAGGGCGGGAGGGCTGGAGACCCAGTACTTC. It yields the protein CASIRAGGLETQYF.

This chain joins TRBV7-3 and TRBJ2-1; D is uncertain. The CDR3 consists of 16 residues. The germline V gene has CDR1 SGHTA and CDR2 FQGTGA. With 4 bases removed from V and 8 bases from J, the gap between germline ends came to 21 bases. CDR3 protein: CASSSTGSWGFDEQFF. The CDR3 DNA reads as TGTGCCAGCAGCTCGACCGGGTCCTGGGGTTTCGATGAGCAGTTCTTC.

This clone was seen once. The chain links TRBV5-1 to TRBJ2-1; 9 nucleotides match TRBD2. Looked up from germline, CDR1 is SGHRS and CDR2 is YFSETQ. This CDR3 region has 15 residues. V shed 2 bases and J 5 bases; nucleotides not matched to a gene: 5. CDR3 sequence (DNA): TGCGCCAGCAGCTTTTCAATAGCGGGAGACAATGAGCAGTTCTTC. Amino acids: CASSFSIAGDNEQFF.

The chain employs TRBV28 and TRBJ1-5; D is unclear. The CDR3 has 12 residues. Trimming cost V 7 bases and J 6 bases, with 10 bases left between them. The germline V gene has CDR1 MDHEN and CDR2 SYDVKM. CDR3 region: CASTLGGQPQHF. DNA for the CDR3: TGTGCCAGCACCTTGGGAGGTCAGCCCCAGCATTTT.

The CDR3 here is CASSLDLAGLNEQYF. The CDR3 DNA sequence: TGTGCCAGCAGCTTAGATCTGGCAGGGCTCAACGAGCAGTACTTC. The chain couples TRBV11-2 to TRBJ2-7; weak D call: TRBD1 (5 bases). Per the germline V gene, CDR1 is SGHAT and CDR2 is FQNNGV. V lost 0 bases and J 5 bases, leaving 14 bases between the germline ends. The CDR3 contains 15 residues.

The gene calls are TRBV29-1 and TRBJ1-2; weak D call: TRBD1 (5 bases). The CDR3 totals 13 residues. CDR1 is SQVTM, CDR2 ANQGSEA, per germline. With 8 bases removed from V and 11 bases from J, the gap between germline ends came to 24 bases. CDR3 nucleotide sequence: TGCAGCTTCCGGGACCCGGAGATGAGGGAGTACACCTTC. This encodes CSFRDPEMREYTF.